This T cell receptor beta chain was found in a study of early T cells in non-severe SARS-CoV-2 infection (dated by TCRdb to the early 2020s). With respect to the entire study: Because TCR sequencing relied on bulk RNA taken from unsorted whole blood, pairing of alpha and beta chains was not possible.

The study was a case-control design nested within a healthcare worker cohort in London, UK, with weekly nasopharyngeal swab PCR tests and blood sampling. Healthcare workers were recruited between 23 and 31 March 2020, during the week of the UK lockdown, and were followed weekly for up to about 15 weeks. V and J are trimmed by 5 bases and 7 bases, and the gene matches miss 6 bases of the junction. There are 15 amino acids in the CDR3, from cysteine to phenylalanine inclusive. This entry keeps only the CDR3 DNA: 45 bases, framed from base 1. The germline V gene provides CDR1 MDHEN and CDR2 SYDVKM. Many counts were recorded for this clonotype. The antigen it binds to is not known. Per-nucleotide qualities are absent, and no much larger clonotype sits a single base away. Library preparation used 5' RACE. The data were produced on a NextSeq 500. To correct for sequencing error and PCR bias, the TCR library protocol tagged individual cDNA molecules with unique molecular identifiers. TCR alpha and beta chains were both sequenced, and the abundances of alpha and beta sequences in each sample were closely correlated with each other. The study's processing was this. Decombinator V4 was used to perform V gene, J gene and CDR3 annotation of TCR sequences. Expanded TCRs were defined as changing significantly between any two time points under a Poisson model with p below 0.0001. Abundances of TCRs were expressed as counts per million after normalisation to the total number of TCRs sequenced in each sample. MAIT TCRs were defined by TRAV1-2 paired with TRAJ12, TRAJ20 or TRAJ33, and iNKT TCRs by TRAV10 paired with TRAJ18. VDJdb, accessed 1 November 2021, was searched for CMV, EBV and SARS-CoV-2 annotated TCRs, excluding TCRs annotated for multiple antigens. In TCRdb, the public reads were trimmed at Q25 with fastp and aligned with MiXCR, with productive beta chains retained. One record per CDR3 amino acid sequence lists the most common genes and DNA. Here the V and J calls rest on TCRdb's processing, not on the authors' analysis. In all, the sample holds about 16,000 distinct CDR3 sequences, and about 5% of those were seen once. Over 6.5% of the sample is in the top ten clones.

Broad study findings and their caveats: VDJdb matching was skewed toward anti-spike CD8 responses and likely underestimated virus-specific expansions, missing private and CD4 specificities.

The sequence came from an adult who was a healthcare worker with PCR-confirmed SARS-CoV-2 infection or an uninfected control (not recorded which). The rearrangement joined TRBV28 to TRBJ2-2; TRBD2 matches 11 bases in the middle. The sample was whole blood. The CDR3 protein: CASSTRLAGYGELFF. The DNA sequence is given as TGTGCCAGCAGTACGCGACTAGCGGGATACGGGGAGCTGTTTTTT. The CDR3, completed at both ends by the reference TRBV28 and TRBJ2-2 genes, gives the full variable domain DVKVTQSSRYLVKRTGEKVFLECVQDMDHENMFWYRQDPGLGLRLIYFSYDVKMKEKGDIPEGYSVSREKKERFSLILESASTNQTSMYLCASSTRLAGYGELFFGEGSRLTVL.